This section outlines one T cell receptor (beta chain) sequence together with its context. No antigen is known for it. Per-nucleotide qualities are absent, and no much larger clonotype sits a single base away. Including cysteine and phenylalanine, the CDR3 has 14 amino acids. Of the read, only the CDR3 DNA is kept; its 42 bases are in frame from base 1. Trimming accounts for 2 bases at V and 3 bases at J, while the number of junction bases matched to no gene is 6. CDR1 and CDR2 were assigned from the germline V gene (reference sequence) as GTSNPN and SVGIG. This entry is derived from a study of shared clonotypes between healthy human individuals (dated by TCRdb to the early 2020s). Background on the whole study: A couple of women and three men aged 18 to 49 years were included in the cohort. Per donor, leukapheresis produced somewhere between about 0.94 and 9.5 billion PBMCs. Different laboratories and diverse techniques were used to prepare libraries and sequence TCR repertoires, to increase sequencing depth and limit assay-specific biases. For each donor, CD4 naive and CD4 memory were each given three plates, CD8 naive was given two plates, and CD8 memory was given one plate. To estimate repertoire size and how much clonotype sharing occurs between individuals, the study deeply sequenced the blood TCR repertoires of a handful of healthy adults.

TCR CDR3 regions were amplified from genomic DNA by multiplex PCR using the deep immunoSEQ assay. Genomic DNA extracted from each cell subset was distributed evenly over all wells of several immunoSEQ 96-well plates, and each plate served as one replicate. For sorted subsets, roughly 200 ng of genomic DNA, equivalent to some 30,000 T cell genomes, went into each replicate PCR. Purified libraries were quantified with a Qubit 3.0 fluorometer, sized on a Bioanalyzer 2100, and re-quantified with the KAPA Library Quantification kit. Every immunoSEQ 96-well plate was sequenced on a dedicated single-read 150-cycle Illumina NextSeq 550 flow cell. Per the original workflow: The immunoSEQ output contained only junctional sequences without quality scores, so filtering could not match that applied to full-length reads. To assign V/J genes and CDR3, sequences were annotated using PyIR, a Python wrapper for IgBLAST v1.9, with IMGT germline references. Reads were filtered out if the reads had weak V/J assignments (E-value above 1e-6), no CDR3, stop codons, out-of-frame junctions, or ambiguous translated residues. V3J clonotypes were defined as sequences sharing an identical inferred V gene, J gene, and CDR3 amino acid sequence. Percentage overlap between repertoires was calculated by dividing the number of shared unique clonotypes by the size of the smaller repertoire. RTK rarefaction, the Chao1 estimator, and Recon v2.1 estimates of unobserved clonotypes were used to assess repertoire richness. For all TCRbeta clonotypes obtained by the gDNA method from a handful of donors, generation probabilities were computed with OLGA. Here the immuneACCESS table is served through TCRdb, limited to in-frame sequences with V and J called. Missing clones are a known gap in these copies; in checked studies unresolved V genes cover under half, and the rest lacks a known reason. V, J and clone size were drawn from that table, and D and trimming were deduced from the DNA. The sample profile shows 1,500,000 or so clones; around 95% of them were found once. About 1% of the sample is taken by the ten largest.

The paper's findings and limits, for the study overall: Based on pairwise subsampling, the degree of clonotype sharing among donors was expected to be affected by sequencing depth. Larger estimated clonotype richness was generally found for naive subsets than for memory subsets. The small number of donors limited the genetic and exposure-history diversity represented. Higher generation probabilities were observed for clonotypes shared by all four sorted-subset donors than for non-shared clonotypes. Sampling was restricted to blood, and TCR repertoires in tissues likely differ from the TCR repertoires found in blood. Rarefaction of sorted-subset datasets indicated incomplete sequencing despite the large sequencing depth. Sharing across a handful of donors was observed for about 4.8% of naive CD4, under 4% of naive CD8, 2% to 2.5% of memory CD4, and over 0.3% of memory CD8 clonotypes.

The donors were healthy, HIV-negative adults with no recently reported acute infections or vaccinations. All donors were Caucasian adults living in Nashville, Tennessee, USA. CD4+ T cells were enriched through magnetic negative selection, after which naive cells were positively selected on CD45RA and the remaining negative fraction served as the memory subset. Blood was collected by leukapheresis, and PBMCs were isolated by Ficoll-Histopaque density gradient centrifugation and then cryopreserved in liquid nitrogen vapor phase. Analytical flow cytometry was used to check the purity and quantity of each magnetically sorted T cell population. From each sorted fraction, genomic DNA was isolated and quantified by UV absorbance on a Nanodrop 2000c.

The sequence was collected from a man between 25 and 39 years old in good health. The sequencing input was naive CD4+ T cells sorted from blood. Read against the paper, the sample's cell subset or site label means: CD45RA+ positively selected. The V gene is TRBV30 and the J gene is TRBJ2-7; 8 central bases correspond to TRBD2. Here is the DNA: TGTGCCTGGAGTCGGGGGGGAAGAGGCTACGAGCAGTACTTC. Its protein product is CAWSRGGRGYEQYF.